A single sample gave rise to the 26 T cell receptor beta chains below, sequenced in a study of response to subunit inactivated influenza vaccine. TCRdb re-called the RT-PCR reads through MiXCR, storing one row per CDR3 protein. The repertoire includes around 480,000 distinct CDR3 sequences, approximately 15% of them detected once, and about 3% sits in the top ten. The sequencing here drew on CD4+ T cells sorted from PBMCs, taken less than 25 months after vaccination. These receptor sequences come from a man between 45 and 75 years old who received an inactivated influenza vaccine.

This clonotype was detected many times. This sequence joins TRBV11-2 and TRBJ2-2, with 9 bases matching TRBD1. J gave up 6 bases and V 1 base, and 9 bases lay outside the gene matches. This CDR3 is built from 17 residues. Germline CDR1 SGHAT, CDR2 FQNNGV. CDR3 region: CASSLVPPGQGSGELFF. As DNA, the CDR3 is TGTGCCAGCAGCTTAGTACCTCCGGGACAGGGATCCGGGGAGCTGTTTTTT. Full variable domain (remainder filled in from reference TRBV11-2 and TRBJ2-2): EAGVAQSPRYKIIEKRQSVAFWCNPISGHATLYWYQQILGQGPKLLIQFQNNGVVDDSQLPKDRFSAERLKGVDSTLKIQPAKLEDSAVYLCASSLVPPGQGSGELFFGEGSRLTVL.

This chain joins TRBV12-3 or TRBV12-4 and TRBJ1-2; the D gene is possibly TRBD1 (6 bases). V was pared by 5 bases and J by 5 bases, with 12 bases between. This CDR3 has 13 amino acids. CDR3 DNA: TGTGCCAGCAGTCCTCCAAGGGGGTATGGCTACACCTTC. As protein: CASSPPRGYGYTF.

The chain is built from TRBV5-6 and TRBJ2-5; D uncertain. The germline gives CDR1 SGHDT, CDR2 YYEEEE. The CDR3 extends over 14 amino acids. The V gene lost 0 bases and the J gene lost 0 bases, with 6 bases spanning the gap. The CDR3 bases are TGTGCCAGCAGCTTGGTTTCTAACCAAGAGACCCAGTACTTC. It codes for CASSLVSNQETQYF. The entire variable domain, with the rest obtained from reference TRBV5-6 and TRBJ2-5, is as follows: DAGVTQSPTHLIKTRGQQVTLRCSPKSGHDTVSWYQQALGQGPQFIFQYYEEEERQRGNFPDRFSGHQFPNYSSELNVNALLLGDSALYLCASSLVSNQETQYFGPGTRLLVL.

There are a few counts of this clonotype. V gene TRBV28 combines with J gene TRBJ2-5; D possibly corresponds to TRBD1 (5 bases). Germline V gene sequence: CDR1 MDHEN, CDR2 SYDVKM. V lost 5 bases to trimming and J lost 1 base, with 14 bases between them. CDR3 length: 15 amino acids. The CDR3 loop is CASSETEILQETQYF. The CDR3 bases are TGTGCCAGCAGTGAGACAGAGATCCTCCAAGAGACCCAGTACTTC.

The rearrangement uses TRBV20-1 and TRBJ2-7; 9 bases agree with TRBD2. V trimming: 4 bases; J trimming: 3 bases; junction bases outside the gene matches: 7. The CDR3 runs 14 residues. Germline CDR1 reads DFQATT; CDR2 reads SNEGSKA (reference sequence). CDR3 DNA: TGCAGTGCTATAGCGCGGGAGGGGCGCTACGAGCAGTACTTC. The encoded protein is CSAIAREGRYEQYF.

This clonotype was recorded a few times. The CDR3 loop is CASSKLAGLYNEQFF. The DNA of the CDR3 is TGTGCCAGCAGTAAACTAGCGGGACTTTACAATGAGCAGTTCTTC. The chain uses TRBV2 and TRBJ2-1, with TRBD2 matching over 10 bases. V was clipped by 5 bases and J by 4 bases; unmatched bases: 5. The length of the CDR3 is 15 residues. Germline CDR1 and CDR2: SNHLY and FYNNEI. Full variable domain (rest looked up from reference TRBV2 and TRBJ2-1): EPEVTQTPSHQVTQMGQEVILRCVPISNHLYFYWYRQILGQKVEFLVSFYNNEISEKSEIFDDQFSVERPDGSNFTLKIRSTKLEDSAMYFCASSKLAGLYNEQFFGPGTRLTVL.

This clonotype has more than one count but fewer than ten. The CDR3 is CATKTGTGGVGYTF. The CDR3 nucleotides are TGTGCCACCAAGACTGGGACAGGGGGCGTTGGCTACACCTTC. This chain links TRBV6-1 with TRBJ1-2; 12 bases are a match to TRBD1. Germline CDR1 reads MNHNS; CDR2 reads SASEGT. The CDR3 consists of 14 residues. Trimming removed 10 bases from V and 7 bases from J; junction bases left unmatched: 10.

This sequence joins TRBV5-1 and TRBJ2-5; D is undetermined. Trimming took off 4 bases at V and 5 bases at J, with 18 bases between the two ends. This CDR3 is built from 15 residues. In germline, CDR1 is SGHRS, CDR2 YFSETQ. CDR3 amino acids: CASSRGYRDGETQYF. DNA of the CDR3: TGCGCCAGCAGCCGAGGATATCGCGACGGTGAGACCCAGTACTTC.

The chain has TRBV19 and TRBJ1-5; TRBD1 matches at 8 bases. The CDR3 runs to 14 residues. From germline, CDR1 is LNHDA and CDR2 SQIVND (reference sequence). The junction had 4 bases not matched to a gene; V was cut back by 3 bases and J by 6 bases. The CDR3 protein is CASSIAGGSQPQHF. The CDR3, as DNA: TGTGCCAGTAGTATCGCAGGGGGCAGTCAGCCCCAGCATTTT.

The chain links TRBV5-5 to TRBJ2-1; 9 bases match TRBD2. There are 16 residues in the CDR3. Germline V gene data show CDR1 as SGHKS and CDR2 as YYEKEE (reference sequence). J was trimmed by 6 bases and V by 0 bases; bases with no gene match: 7. The chain's CDR3 is CASSLGLAGALNEQFF. The CDR3, as DNA: TGTGCCAGCAGCTTGGGCTTAGCGGGGGCGCTCAATGAGCAGTTCTTC.

This clonotype was found a few times. V and J are TRBV12-3 or TRBV12-4 and TRBJ1-2, with D possibly matching TRBD1 (5 bases). Deletions cut 4 bases from V and 3 bases from J, with 12 bases between. The CDR3 covers 14 residues. CDR3 sequence reads: CASSSIDRYYGYTF. The CDR3 DNA reads TGTGCCAGCAGTTCCATTGACAGATACTATGGCTACACCTTC.

The sample holds a few counts of this clonotype. The chain is built from TRBV4-3 and TRBJ2-7; D uncertain. The CDR3 has 15 residues. The germline gives CDR1 LGHNA, CDR2 YSLEER. V gave up 0 bases and J gave up 0 bases, with 9 bases separating them. In DNA, the CDR3 is TGCGCCAGCAGCCAAGATCACGGATACTCCTACGAGCAGTACTTC. It translates to CASSQDHGYSYEQYF.

This rearrangement joins TRBV28 to TRBJ2-1; tentative D call: TRBD1 (6 bases). This CDR3 contains 13 residues. Germline V CDR1 and CDR2: MDHEN, SYDVKM. V was pared by 3 bases and J by 9 bases, with 12 bases between. The CDR3 DNA is TGTGCCAGCAGTTTCAGGGGTCAGGGTGAGCAGTTCTTC. It yields the protein CASSFRGQGEQFF.

This clonotype showed up just a few times. The chain is built from TRBV28 and TRBJ2-1; D ambiguous. CDR1 is MDHEN, CDR2 SYDVKM, per germline. V was pared by 5 bases and J by 3 bases, with 8 bases between. The CDR3 loop spans 13 amino acids. CDR3: CASSAPYYNEQFF. The CDR3, as DNA: TGTGCCAGCAGTGCCCCCTACTACAATGAGCAGTTCTTC.

This clonotype was observed a few times. V and J are TRBV6-4 and TRBJ2-5, with TRBD2 matching 9 bases. Germline trimming cut 0 bases from V and 5 bases from J; bases unmatched to any gene: 7. The length of the CDR3 is 16 residues. Germline assignment: CDR1 MRHNA and CDR2 SNTAGT. CDR3 sequence reads: CASSDSTLAGWETQYF. Here the CDR3 DNA reads TGTGCCAGCAGTGACTCGACTCTAGCGGGATGGGAGACCCAGTACTTC.

The chain links TRBV5-1 to TRBJ2-7, with 7 bases identical to TRBD2. V trimming: 3 bases; J trimming: 2 bases; junction bases outside the gene matches: 8. The V gene's germline CDR1 is SGHRS and CDR2 YFSETQ. The CDR3 runs to 15 residues. The DNA of the CDR3 is TGCGCCAGCAGCTCCCACCCGGGACTAACCTACGAGCAGTACTTC. Encoded protein: CASSSHPGLTYEQYF.

The chain employs TRBV18 and TRBJ2-1; D is perhaps TRBD2 (6 bases). Germline-derived CDR1 and CDR2 are KGHSH and LQKENI. The germline V and J ends were trimmed by 2 bases and 5 bases, with 19 bases remaining between them. The CDR3 has 17 residues. CDR3 nucleotide sequence: TGTGCCAGCTCACCAGCCCCGGGACTTATATCCAACAATGAGCAGTTCTTC. Translated, it gives CASSPAPGLISNNEQFF. Looking up the rest from reference TRBV18 and TRBJ2-1 gives the full variable domain: NAGVMQNPRHLVRRRGQEARLRCSPMKGHSHVYWYRQLPEEGLKFMVYLQKENIIDESGMPKERFSAEFPKEGPSILRIQQVVRGDSAAYFCASSPAPGLISNNEQFFGPGTRLTVL.

This clonotype has more than one count but fewer than ten. The rearrangement joins TRBV12-2 to TRBJ2-7; the table's TRBD2 call for D was not verified on the DNA. TRBV12-2 is listed as a pseudogene. The CDR3 contains 17 residues. The chain's CDR3 is CASRSGWRPGPAYEQYF. CDR3 in DNA: TGTGCAAGTCGCTCCGGATGGAGGCCAGGCCCTGCCTACGAGCAGTACTTC.

This clonotype has just a few counts. The V call is TRBV7-8, the J call TRBJ1-2; 8 bases are shared with TRBD1. The CDR3 sequence is 15 residues long. V was clipped by 1 base and J by 6 bases; unmatched bases: 7. CDR1 is SGHVS, CDR2 FQNEAQ, per germline. CDR3 DNA: TGTGCCAGCAGCTTAGGTGACAGGGGAAGGGATGGCTACACCTTC. It translates to CASSLGDRGRDGYTF.

This clonotype was recorded at least ten times. The V call is TRBV7-9, the J call TRBJ1-1; possibly TRBD1 for D (6 bases). This CDR3 is 14 amino acids long. Germline assignment: CDR1 SEHNR and CDR2 FQNEAQ (reference sequence). With 2 bases removed from V and 1 base from J, the gap between germline ends came to 8 bases. The CDR3 DNA follows: TGTGCCAGCAGCTTATCACAGGGGAACACTGAAGCTTTCTTT. Its translation: CASSLSQGNTEAFF.

This chain's CDR3 is CASSLMGTSNQPQHF. As DNA, the CDR3 is TGTGCCAGCAGTTTAATGGGGACTTCCAATCAGCCCCAGCATTTT. This chain uses TRBV28 with TRBJ1-5, with D possibly being TRBD1 (5 bases). CDR1 is MDHEN and CDR2 is SYDVKM in the germline V gene. The CDR3 runs 15 residues. Trimming shortened V by 2 bases and J by 3 bases, and 11 bases separated the two germline ends.

This clonotype was detected ten times or more. The V and J genes are TRBV18 and TRBJ2-2; D could derive from TRBD1 or TRBD2 (5 bases each). Germline CDR1 reads KGHSH; CDR2 reads LQKENI. Between the trimmed V and J ends, which lost 2 bases and 4 bases, there was a span of 11 bases. The CDR3 is made up of 15 amino acids. CDR3 nucleotides: TGTGCCAGCTCACCAGGGACGATCGCCACCGGGGAGCTGTTTTTT. Its protein product is CASSPGTIATGELFF. Variable domain in full (rest from reference TRBV18 and TRBJ2-2): NAGVMQNPRHLVRRRGQEARLRCSPMKGHSHVYWYRQLPEEGLKFMVYLQKENIIDESGMPKERFSAEFPKEGPSILRIQQVVRGDSAAYFCASSPGTIATGELFFGEGSRLTVL.

This clonotype was detected a few times. This chain connects TRBV3-1 to TRBJ2-4, with TRBD2 as a possible D gene (5 bases). V shed 1 base and J shed 8 bases, with 12 bases lying between them. The CDR3 has 14 amino acids. The germline V gene encodes CDR1 LGHDT and CDR2 YNNKEL (reference sequence). CDR3 sequence reads: CASSQGILEDIQYF. For the CDR3, the DNA is TGTGCCAGCAGCCAAGGTATTCTGGAGGACATTCAGTACTTC.

In DNA, the CDR3 is TGCGCCAGCGCGCCCGGAGCGGTCGTAGATACGCAGTATTTT. Translated: CASAPGAVVDTQYF. This rearrangement joins TRBV5-1 to TRBJ2-3; D might be TRBD2 (5 bases). V lost 7 bases and J 5 bases, leaving 17 bases between the germline ends. The CDR3 sequence is 14 residues long. Germline CDR1 SGHRS, CDR2 YFSETQ.

The chain joins TRBV5-1 to TRBJ2-3; 7 positions match TRBD2. The CDR3 sequence is 17 residues long. The V gene end was trimmed by 2 bases and the J gene end by 2 bases; junction bases not matched to a gene: 11. The germline V gene has CDR1 SGHRS and CDR2 YFSETQ. The CDR3 nucleotides read TGCGCCAGCAGCTTCGGTTCCAAAGCGGGGATCACAGATACGCAGTATTTT. Protein: CASSFGSKAGITDTQYF.

The chain links TRBV20-1 to TRBJ1-2; a weak D match, TRBD1 (6 bases). Looked up from germline, CDR1 is DFQATT and CDR2 is SNEGSKA (reference sequence). The CDR3 has 13 residues. Trimming shortened V by 3 bases and J by 5 bases, and 13 bases separated the two germline ends. The DNA of the CDR3 is TGCAGTGCTAGCACCGGGACACTATATGGCTACACCTTC. This encodes CSASTGTLYGYTF.